Below are 12 T cell receptor beta chains sequenced from a single sample in a study of beta chain features in type 1 diabetes (dated by TCRdb to about 2018). General findings and caveats noted by the study authors: A moderate but significant shortening of TCRB CDR3 length was observed in type 1 diabetes patients in all four CD4+ subsets.

Library prep was done by the immunoSEQ multiplex PCR assay. The High Capacity cDNA Reverse Transcription Kit was used to reverse transcribe all of the isolated RNA, meaning that expressed TCRB transcripts were what got sequenced. TCRdb carries this immuneACCESS record with in-frame sequences only. Its versions omit some clonotypes, under half of them owing to an unresolved V gene in the studies checked, with the rest unexplained. Recorded for this sample are 600,000 or so clones; more than 12% of them occurred a single time. The ten largest account for less than 0.04% of the sample. Antigen specificity for these receptors is unknown. Material: naive CD4+ T cells from blood. This sample's cell subset or site label indicates: true naive CD4+ T cells. The origin of the receptors is a man aged 18 to 29 with type 1 diabetes.

The sample holds a few counts of this clone. An end of the junction differs from the germline gene, which may be a read error. V and J are TRBV30 and TRBJ1-1; D gene ambiguous. Germline CDR1 is GTSNPN and CDR2 is SVGIG (reference sequence). CDR3 length: 13 amino acids. CDR3 sequence: CAWSVTWNPEAFF. The CDR3 region has the DNA TGTGCCTGGAGTGTAACCTGGAACCCTGAAGCTTTCTTT.

The chain employs TRBV9 and TRBJ2-1; the match to TRBD2 covers 7 bases. The CDR3 length is 16 residues. The V and J ends lost 5 bases and 7 bases, in that order; junction bases with no gene match: 15. CDR1 is SGDLS and CDR2 is YYNGEE in the germline V gene. CDR3 amino acids: CASSTQRGSRRNEQFF. CDR3 DNA: TGTGCCAGCAGTACTCAGCGGGGTTCACGCAGGAATGAGCAGTTCTTC.

In this sample, this clone turned up a few times. This clone may be a read error of a much larger clone one base away. V gene TRBV25-1 combines with J gene TRBJ2-1; D ambiguous. The CDR3 length is 11 residues. CDR1 and CDR2 (germline): MGHDK, SYGVNS. Trimming pared 5 bases from V and 4 bases from J, leaving 3 bases between. The CDR3 is CASSFYNEQFF. CDR3 bases: TGTGCCAGCAGTTTTTACAATGAGCAGTTCTTC.

This clone was seen a handful of times. The chain joins TRBV29-1 to TRBJ1-2; D call uncertain. Germline V CDR1 and CDR2: SQVTM, ANQGSEA. CDR3 length: 11 residues. Trimming removed 7 bases from V and 2 bases from J, with 8 bases in between. Here the CDR3 reads CSASQNYGYTF. CDR3 bases: TGCAGCGCCTCACAGAACTATGGCTACACCTTC. The full variable domain, its missing parts supplied by reference TRBV29-1 and TRBJ1-2, is SAVISQKPSRDICQRGTSLTIQCQVDSQVTMMFWYRQQPGQSLTLIATANQGSEATYESGFVIDKFPISRPNLTFSTLTVSNMSPEDSSIYLCSASQNYGYTFGSGTRLTVV.

V and J are TRBV2 and TRBJ1-6; D remains unclear. Germline V gene data show CDR1 as SNHLY and CDR2 as FYNNEI. This CDR3 has 14 amino acids. With 7 bases removed from V and 3 bases from J, the gap between germline ends came to 10 bases. In nucleotides, the CDR3 is TGTGCCAGCAAAGAGACTTTCTATAATTCACCCCTCCACTTT. Amino acid sequence: CASKETFYNSPLHF.

This chain links TRBV18 with TRBJ2-7, with D perhaps TRBD1 (5 bases). Per the germline V gene, CDR1 is KGHSH and CDR2 is LQKENI. Trimming took off 0 bases at V and 4 bases at J, with 13 bases between the two ends. This CDR3 is 15 amino acids long. CDR3 DNA sequence: TGTGCCAGCTCACCACCGGGCAGGGTGGGGTACGAGCAGTACTTC. It encodes CASSPPGRVGYEQYF.

V gene TRBV6-5 combines with J gene TRBJ2-1; 8 bases align to TRBD1. Germline trimming cut 4 bases from V and 0 bases from J; bases unmatched to any gene: 5. This CDR3 contains 16 residues. Germline V gene lookup returns CDR1 MNHEY and CDR2 SVGAGI. The CDR3 sequence is CASSSRTGSSYNEQFF. CDR3 sequence (DNA): TGTGCCAGCAGTTCCCGGACAGGGAGCTCCTACAATGAGCAGTTCTTC.

This clone showed up just a few times. The rearrangement uses TRBV19 and TRBJ1-5; 7 bases line up with TRBD1. The CDR3 runs 14 residues. From germline, CDR1 is LNHDA and CDR2 SQIVND (reference sequence). With 3 bases clipped from V and 3 bases from J, the junction kept 2 bases outside the gene matches. The CDR3 DNA is TGTGCCAGTAGTATCGACAGGGTCAATCAGCCCCAGCATTTT. This encodes CASSIDRVNQPQHF.

The chain employs TRBV7-2 and TRBJ2-3; D is possibly TRBD1 (6 bases). The CDR3 runs to 15 residues. Between the trimmed V and J ends, which lost 2 bases and 3 bases, there was a span of 12 bases. Germline V gene data show CDR1 as SGHTA and CDR2 as FQGNSA. The CDR3 reads CASSLFTGSTDTQYF. DNA for the CDR3: TGTGCCAGCAGCTTATTCACAGGGTCTACAGATACGCAGTATTTT.

This chain connects TRBV29-1 to TRBJ2-5; 8 bases map to TRBD1. The end of the DNA aligns better with TRBJ2-7, so the J call may be wrong. The CDR3 extends over 11 amino acids. Germline-derived CDR1 and CDR2 are SQVTM and ANQGSEA. CDR3 sequence reads: CSAGGNYEQYF. CDR3 in DNA: TGCAGCGCAGGGGGCAACTACGAGCAGTACTTC.

This clone was found a few times. The V gene is TRBV18, the J gene TRBJ2-1; D possibly corresponds to TRBD2 (6 bases). Trimming shortened V by 3 bases and J by 6 bases, and 18 bases separated the two germline ends. This CDR3 has 16 amino acids. Looked up from germline, CDR1 is KGHSH and CDR2 is LQKENI. In DNA, the CDR3 is TGTGCCAGCTCACCGGGAAATGATTTCGGGGGCAATGAGCAGTTCTTC. It codes for CASSPGNDFGGNEQFF.

The chain couples TRBV6-6 to TRBJ2-3, with D unclear. The germline CDR1 and CDR2 sequences are MNHNY and SVGAGI (reference sequence). V was shortened by 7 bases and J by 0 bases, with 11 bases between the two germline ends. The CDR3 has 14 residues. The CDR3 region is CASTPLPSTDTQYF. The CDR3 region has the DNA TGTGCCAGCACCCCCCTCCCTAGCACAGATACGCAGTATTTT.